Listed below are T cell receptor beta chains from one sample, sequenced in a study of blood T cells in healthy people across ages. From the 5' RACE reads, TCRdb called clonotypes with MiXCR, one entry per CDR3 protein. Among around 990,000 distinct CDR3 sequences listed, 35% to 40% were seen once. Material for sequencing was blood. These receptors came from a young man in good health. Both conserved end residues are part of each CDR3. A D gene is named only where the DNA matches it firmly. A clone size is listed for some rows: how often the clone was seen (once, few, many), or a class if it is expanded.

TRBD1	-	TRBV7-9	TRBJ1-2	CASSSVDRPRGYTF	TGTGCCAGCAGCTCCGTGGACAGGCCCCGCGGCTACACCTTC
-	-	TRBV7-3	TRBJ2-1	CASSLSTANEQFF	TGTGCCAGCAGCTTATCGACAGCCAATGAGCAGTTCTTC
-	-	TRBV9	TRBJ1-4	CASSGEAATNEKLFF	TGTGCCAGCAGCGGCGAGGCTGCGACTAATGAAAAACTGTTTTTT
-	-	TRBV7-9	TRBJ2-1	CASSFSPGKGEQFF	TGTGCCAGCAGCTTTTCGCCAGGGAAGGGCGAGCAGTTCTTC
-	-	TRBV2	TRBJ2-2	CASSEGLYTGELFF	TGTGCCAGCAGTGAGGGGCTGTACACCGGGGAGCTGTTTTTT
-	-	TRBV7-9	TRBJ1-2	CASSQNKDAGYTF	TGTGCCAGCAGCCAGAATAAAGACGCCGGCTACACCTTC
TRBD2	-	TRBV24-1	TRBJ2-3	CATSDLRVGGLDTQYF	TGTGCCACCAGTGATTTGCGTGTCGGGGGGTTAGATACGCAGTATTTT
-	few	TRBV27	TRBJ1-4	CASSLEKIGGKLFF	TGTGCCAGCAGTTTAGAAAAGATTGGGGGAAAACTGTTTTTT
-	few	TRBV5-6	TRBJ1-2	CASSPEGGGTNYGYTF	TGTGCCAGCAGCCCGGAGGGTGGGGGAACTAACTATGGCTACACCTTC
-	many	TRBV12-3/TRBV12-4	TRBJ2-1	CASTNSGGRYNEQFF	TGTGCCAGCACCAACTCGGGGGGCCGATACAATGAGCAGTTCTTC
TRBD1	-	TRBV18	TRBJ1-4	CASSPTGTGVEKLFF	TGTGCCAGCTCACCTACCGGGACAGGGGTTGAAAAACTGTTTTTT
TRBD1	few	TRBV10-1	TRBJ1-1	CASSDQGVRTEAFF	TGCGCCAGCAGTGACCAGGGGGTTAGGACTGAAGCTTTCTTT
TRBD1	-	TRBV20-1	TRBJ1-1	CSARAHEGAGFFNTEAFF	TGCAGTGCTAGGGCTCACGAGGGGGCTGGGTTTTTTAACACTGAAGCTTTCTTT
TRBD2	-	TRBV7-2	TRBJ2-4	CASSLGTSGVGAKNIQYF	TGTGCCAGCAGCTTGGGGACTAGCGGGGTGGGGGCCAAAAACATTCAGTACTTC
TRBD2	few	TRBV6-2/TRBV6-3	TRBJ2-7	CASTTTGGSSYEQYF	TGTGCCAGCACCACAACGGGGGGGTCCTCCTACGAGCAGTACTTC
TRBD1	few	TRBV4-3	TRBJ2-3	CASSQDGGQGSDTQYF	TGCGCCAGCAGCCAAGATGGGGGACAGGGTTCAGATACGCAGTATTTT
-	-	TRBV7-8	TRBJ2-1	CASSLGGKGSYNEQFF	TGTGCCAGCAGCTTAGGCGGGAAGGGGTCCTACAATGAGCAGTTCTTC
-	-	TRBV4-3	TRBJ1-3	CASSPVRGAGNTIYF	TGCGCCAGCAGCCCCGTACGGGGGGCTGGAAACACCATATATTTT
-	few	TRBV28	TRBJ2-1	CASSRPGYDNEQFF	TGTGCCAGCAGCCGACCGGGTTACGACAATGAGCAGTTCTTC
-	few	TRBV7-2	TRBJ2-3	CASSLVSEDTQYF	TGTGCCAGCAGCTTAGTGTCTGAAGATACGCAGTATTTT
-	-	TRBV4-2	TRBJ2-7	CASSHIRGTYNEQYF	TGTGCCAGCAGCCACATCAGGGGAACCTACAATGAGCAGTACTTC
TRBD1	few	TRBV20-1	TRBJ2-7	CSAKTGTGIYEQYF	TGCAGTGCTAAAACCGGGACAGGGATCTACGAGCAGTACTTC
-	-	TRBV7-9	TRBJ2-2	CASSLKRVGAPGELFF	TGTGCCAGCAGCTTAAAACGAGTGGGGGCCCCCGGGGAGCTGTTTTTT
-	-	TRBV5-1	TRBJ2-5	CASSFEEGVDPFGTAQYF	TGCGCCAGCAGCTTTGAGGAGGGAGTGGACCCCTTTGGTACGGCCCAGTACTTC
-	many	TRBV5-1	TRBJ1-4	CASSASVPRGREKLFF	TGCGCCAGCAGCGCATCGGTCCCCAGGGGACGGGAAAAACTGTTTTTT
-	few	TRBV7-8	TRBJ1-1	CASSPTNSGWTEAFF	TGTGCCAGCAGCCCCACCAATTCGGGTTGGACTGAAGCTTTCTTT
TRBD1	few	TRBV7-2	TRBJ1-5	CASSLGGDRRNQPQHF	TGTGCCAGCAGCTTAGGGGGGGACAGACGCAATCAGCCCCAGCATTTT